One sample yielded the 17 T cell receptor beta chains listed below, sequenced in a study of Ad26.COV2.S vaccination and SARS-CoV-2 variants. Profiling relied on immunoSEQ multiplex PCR, and the TCRdb table lists in-frame clones only, not all of them. The data hold around 300,000 clones, with 90% observed a single time. The treatment is: about 20 received Ad26.COV2.S at low or high dose, single or two shots; several received placebo; per-sample allocation not given. Sampling was done on day 63 after the first vaccine or placebo injection. Sequencing used peripheral blood, obtained in a trial of Ad26.COV2.S vaccine versus placebo. These receptors all stem from a person aged 18 to 65 who received the Ad26.COV2.S COVID-19 vaccine or a placebo.

This clone was counted between two and nine times. Since the CDR3 does not end with the conserved phenylalanine or tryptophan, this likely comes from a read error. It is unclear where the CDR3 begins or ends on the DNA, so no DNA is shown, and the CDR3 is as TCRdb lists it. The rearrangement links TRBV7-9 to TRBJ1-2; the table's D call of TRBD1 was not tested on the DNA. Looked up from germline, CDR1 is SEHNR and CDR2 is FQNEAQ (reference sequence). The CDR3 is made up of 13 amino acids, end residues included. The CDR3 protein is CASSITKGTGPWL.

This rearrangement joins TRBV18 to TRBJ1-1; D is unresolved. The CDR3 is made up of 14 amino acids. Trimming pared 3 bases from V and 0 bases from J, leaving 8 bases between. CDR1 and CDR2 from the germline V gene are KGHSH and LQKENI. CDR3 DNA sequence: TGTGCCAGCTCACCCGGGAATTTGAACACTGAAGCTTTCTTT. This codes for CASSPGNLNTEAFF.

This chain's CDR3 is CASSFQRTGRTDTQYF. As DNA, the CDR3 is TGTGCCAGCAGCTTTCAGAGGACAGGGAGGACAGATACGCAGTATTTT. The J gene is TRBJ2-3, the V gene TRBV7-9; the match to TRBD1 covers 8 bases. The CDR3 is 16 amino acids. V lost 3 bases, J lost 3 bases, and 8 bases stayed unmatched. Germline lookup yields CDR1 SEHNR and CDR2 FQNEAQ (reference sequence).

V usage is TRBV4-3 and J usage is TRBJ2-1, with D uncertain. Germline CDR1 reads LGHNA; CDR2 reads YSLEER. The CDR3 sequence is 13 residues long. V was cut by 1 base and J by 6 bases, with 7 bases left in between. CDR3 region: CASSQGLGNEQFF. The CDR3 DNA sequence: TGCGCCAGCAGCCAAGGGCTCGGCAATGAGCAGTTCTTC.

The chain carries TRBV3-1 (or the pseudogene TRBV3-2) and TRBJ2-7, with 7 bases matching TRBD2. V shed 0 bases, J shed 4 bases, and the junction held 15 bases outside the gene matches. This CDR3 is built from 18 residues. Per germline, CDR1 LGHDT and CDR2 YNNKEL (reference sequence). The DNA for the CDR3 is TGTGCCAGCAGCCAAGATCTTGGGGGGAGACTAGCATCTTACGAGCAGTACGTC. This sequence encodes CASSQDLGGRLASYEQYV.

This clone has a handful of counts. V and J are TRBV19 and TRBJ1-5; D is perhaps TRBD1 (5 bases). The CDR3 extends over 12 amino acids. Germline V lookup: CDR1 LNHDA, CDR2 SQIVND (reference sequence). V dropped 7 bases and J dropped 7 bases, with 11 bases sitting between them. The CDR3 here is CASTKRGQPQHF. Here the CDR3 DNA reads TGTGCCAGTACCAAGAGGGGCCAGCCCCAGCATTTT.

This clone was detected a few times. The CDR3 DNA is TGTGCCAGCAGTGTGGGACTAGTACTTGAGCAGTTCTTC. Translation gives CASSVGLVLEQFF. The chain couples TRBV11-2 to TRBJ2-1; 8 bases are a match to TRBD2. The CDR3 sequence is 13 residues long. After removal of 6 bases from V and 9 bases from J, the junction contained 7 bases not matched to a gene. Germline assignment: CDR1 SGHAT and CDR2 FQNNGV.

CDR3 residues: CASSPGHYEQYF. Here the CDR3 DNA reads TGTGCCAGCAGTCCGGGACACTACGAGCAGTACTTC. The chain has TRBV12-3 or TRBV12-4 and TRBJ2-7; possibly TRBD1 for D (6 bases). Trimming pared 5 bases from V and 3 bases from J, leaving 8 bases between. This CDR3 is built from 12 residues.

The chain uses TRBV5-4 and TRBJ1-2; 7 bases are shared with TRBD1. CDR1 is SGHNT and CDR2 is YYREEE in the germline V gene (reference sequence). The J segment lost 8 bases and the V segment lost 3 bases, leaving 4 bases of the junction unmatched. The CDR3 totals 12 residues. The chain's CDR3 is CASSWGTEGYTF. The DNA of the CDR3 is TGTGCCAGCAGCTGGGGGACAGAAGGCTACACCTTC.

The V and J genes are TRBV3-1 (or the pseudogene TRBV3-2) and TRBJ1-5; maybe TRBD1 (5 bases). This CDR3 spans 15 amino acids. Per germline, CDR1 LGHDT and CDR2 YNNKEL (reference sequence). The ends were cut back, 3 bases at V and 3 bases at J, with 12 bases in the middle. The CDR3 here is CASSQDIEDNQPQHF. The DNA of the CDR3 is TGTGCCAGCAGCCAGGACATAGAGGACAATCAGCCCCAGCATTTT.

This clone was seen a single time. J is TRBJ1-4 and V is TRBV27, with D possibly TRBD1 on 5 matching bases. V lost 1 base and J lost 8, with 14 bases in between. The CDR3 has 15 residues. CDR1 and CDR2 (germline): MNHEY, SMNVEV (reference sequence). CDR3 nucleotide sequence: TGTGCCAGCAGTTTATTCGAGGGGCTTGAGGAAAAACTGTTTTTT. It is translated as CASSLFEGLEEKLFF.

The chain carries TRBV30 and TRBJ1-6, with D maybe TRBD1 (5 bases). This CDR3 has 13 amino acids. V shed 4 bases and J shed 7 bases, with 11 bases lying between them. Germline CDR1 is GTSNPN and CDR2 is SVGIG (reference sequence). In DNA form, the CDR3 reads TGTGCCTGGAAAAGGGGTTCGAATTCACCCCTCCACTTT. It yields the protein CAWKRGSNSPLHF.

This chain links TRBV5-1 with TRBJ1-1; maybe TRBD1 (5 bases). The V gene's germline CDR1 is SGHRS and CDR2 YFSETQ. CDR3 length: 15 residues. The germline V and J ends were trimmed by 2 bases and 1 base, with 12 bases remaining between them. CDR3 bases: TGCGCCAGCAGCTTCCGGGGCCCAGAGAACACTGAAGCTTTCTTT. Protein sequence: CASSFRGPENTEAFF. The full variable domain, in which reference TRBV5-1 and TRBJ1-1 provide the parts outside the CDR3, is KAGVTQTPRYLIKTRGQQVTLSCSPISGHRSVSWYQQTPGQGLQFLFEYFSETQRNKGNFPGRFSGRQFSNSRSEMNVSTLELGDSALYLCASSFRGPENTEAFFGQGTRLTVV.

The chain uses TRBV5-4 and TRBJ2-7; weak D call: TRBD2 (6 bases). This CDR3 contains 14 residues. Trimming cost V 0 bases and J 10 bases, with 17 bases left between them. Germline values: CDR1 SGHNT, CDR2 YYREEE (reference sequence). The CDR3 DNA is TGTGCCAGCAGCTTGGCCGGGGACTCCTCGTCTCAGTACTTC. Its translation: CASSLAGDSSSQYF. The full variable domain, with the rest looked up from reference TRBV5-4 and TRBJ2-7, is ETGVTQSPTHLIKTRGQQVTLRCSSQSGHNTVSWYQQALGQGPQFIFQYYREEENGRGNFPPRFSGLQFPNYSSELNVNALELDDSALYLCASSLAGDSSSQYFGPGTRLTVT.

The rearrangement uses TRBV6-6 and TRBJ2-7, with D tentatively TRBD2 (6 bases). Trimming removed 6 bases at V and 7 bases at J, with 13 bases between. The CDR3 loop spans 12 amino acids. CDR1 MNHNY and CDR2 SVGAGI come from the germline V gene (reference sequence). The CDR3 nucleotides read TGTGCCAGCAGAAAGGGGACTTGGGAGCAGTACTTC. As protein: CASRKGTWEQYF.

V and J are TRBV7-9 and TRBJ2-2; D perhaps matches TRBD1 (5 bases). The CDR3 consists of 15 residues. V lost 5 bases to trimming and J lost 1 base, with 11 bases between them. Germline assignment: CDR1 SEHNR and CDR2 FQNEAQ (reference sequence). The CDR3 spells CASSAGQLNTGELFF. CDR3 bases: TGTGCCAGCAGCGCCGGACAATTGAACACCGGGGAGCTGTTTTTT.

The genes are TRBV6-5 and TRBJ1-2; TRBD1 agrees at 7 bases. V trimming: 6 bases; J trimming: 2 bases; junction bases outside the gene matches: 6. CDR1 is MNHEY, CDR2 SVGAGI, per germline. CDR3 length: 14 residues. The CDR3 region is CASRSTGSNYGYTF. DNA for the CDR3: TGTGCCAGCAGGTCGACAGGGTCGAACTATGGCTACACCTTC.